Below, 23 T cell receptor beta chains from the same sample are listed, as sequenced in a study of cytomegalovirus exposure and HLA in healthy donors. Researchers ran the PCR with 60 Vbeta and 13 Jbeta primers. Measured with immunoSEQ multiplex PCR; TCRdb has only the in-frame clones, and not every one. The sample carries around 130,000 clones, around 77% recorded once. Material for sequencing was PBMCs. The source is a man in his forties or fifties in good health and CMV-seronegative.

The chain recombines TRBV6-6 with TRBJ1-2, with 9 bases that match TRBD1. Germline V gives CDR1 MNHNY, CDR2 SVGAGI (reference sequence). This CDR3 spans 15 amino acids. Losses at the gene ends were 0 bases for V and 5 bases for J; bases not matched to a gene: 4. For the CDR3, the DNA is TGTGCCAGCAGTTACTCGAAGACAGGGGGGTATGGCTACACCTTC. It yields the protein CASSYSKTGGYGYTF.

The chain joins TRBV5-1 to TRBJ1-1; TRBD1 matches 10 bases. The CDR3 runs 15 residues. The germline gives CDR1 SGHRS, CDR2 YFSETQ. The V segment lost 0 bases and the J segment 1 base; nucleotides outside the gene matches: 0. The CDR3 bases are TGCGCCAGCAGCTTGGGACAGGGGGCGAACACTGAAGCTTTCTTT. Translated, it gives CASSLGQGANTEAFF.

The chain employs TRBV27 and TRBJ2-5, with a tentative D call TRBD1 (6 bases). The germline gives CDR1 MNHEY, CDR2 SMNVEV (reference sequence). The CDR3 covers 16 residues. V shed 0 bases and J shed 5 bases, with 16 bases lying between them. The CDR3 nucleotides are TGTGCCAGCAGTTTATCTCCCAGGGGTGTTGGGGAGACCCAGTACTTC. Protein: CASSLSPRGVGETQYF.

This CDR3 reads CASSLTGGGSTDTQYF. The CDR3 nucleotides are TGTGCCAGCAGCTTAACAGGGGGCGGGAGCACAGATACGCAGTATTTT. The rearrangement joins TRBV5-4 to TRBJ2-3; TRBD1 aligns across 9 bases. With 2 bases clipped from V and 0 bases from J, the junction kept 4 bases outside the gene matches. This CDR3 comprises 16 residues. The germline gives CDR1 SGHNT, CDR2 YYREEE (reference sequence).

In its sample, this clone was seen a few times. The genes are TRBV20-1 and TRBJ2-7; possible D gene TRBD1, 6 bases. With 6 bases removed from V and 6 bases from J, the gap between germline ends came to 12 bases. Germline CDR1 is DFQATT and CDR2 is SNEGSKA (reference sequence). The CDR3 consists of 11 residues. The CDR3 protein is CSAYTGREQYF. Here the CDR3 DNA reads TGCAGTGCGTATACAGGGCGCGAGCAGTACTTC.

The chain recombines TRBV19 with TRBJ2-1, with 10 bases that match TRBD2. The CDR3 is 13 amino acids. Germline CDR1 and CDR2: LNHDA and SQIVND (reference sequence). Germline trimming cut 7 bases from V and 6 bases from J; bases unmatched to any gene: 3. CDR3 residues: CASTSGSVNEQFF. The CDR3 region has the DNA TGTGCCAGTACTAGCGGGAGCGTCAATGAGCAGTTCTTC.

The V gene is TRBV11-2, the J gene TRBJ1-1; D call uncertain. Per the germline V gene, CDR1 is SGHAT and CDR2 is FQNNGV. CDR3 size: 15 residues. V lost 0 bases and J 1 base, leaving 9 bases between the germline ends. The CDR3 here is CASSLDQFGNTEAFF. The CDR3 coding sequence is TGTGCCAGCAGCTTAGATCAATTCGGGAACACTGAAGCTTTCTTT.

V is TRBV7-6 and J is TRBJ2-7; D gene uncertain. Germline loops: CDR1 SGHVS, CDR2 FNYEAQ. The germline V and J ends were trimmed by 5 bases and 7 bases, with 21 bases remaining between them. The CDR3 has 15 residues. CDR3 in amino acids: CASSPLLNSMREQYF. The CDR3 nucleotides read TGTGCCAGCAGCCCTCTCCTGAACTCCATGAGGGAGCAGTACTTC. Supplemented by reference TRBV7-6 and TRBJ2-7, the full variable domain reads GAGVSQSPRYKVTKRGQDVALRCDPISGHVSLYWYRQALGQGPEFLTYFNYEAQQDKSGLPNDRFSAERPEGSISTLTIQRTEQRDSAMYRCASSPLLNSMREQYFGPGTRLTVT.

The rearrangement links TRBV28 to TRBJ1-1, with no clear D. V lost 7 bases and J lost 0, with 12 bases in between. This CDR3 is 14 amino acids long. Germline loops: CDR1 MDHEN, CDR2 SYDVKM. CDR3 coding DNA: TGTGCCAGCATATCACCAACTGTGAACACTGAAGCTTTCTTT. Its translation is CASISPTVNTEAFF.

The chain is built from TRBV19 and TRBJ1-5; D not certain. The germline CDR1 and CDR2 sequences are LNHDA and SQIVND (reference sequence). The CDR3 covers 13 residues. The V end was cut by 10 bases, the J end by 2 bases, with 12 bases between. The CDR3 loop reads CATCGLGNQPQHF. DNA of the CDR3: TGTGCCACTTGTGGCCTGGGCAATCAGCCCCAGCATTTT.

The chain joins TRBV5-3 to TRBJ2-6; a possible D gene is TRBD2 (5 bases). TRBV5-3 is assigned to the ORF class and has an uncertain function. This CDR3 has 18 residues. The V gene lost 10 bases and the J gene lost 0 bases, with 23 bases spanning the gap. The CDR3 sequence is CALTLYPRGLSGANVLTF. CDR3 nucleotide sequence: TGTGCCTTGACCCTTTACCCTCGGGGTCTCTCTGGGGCCAACGTCCTGACTTTC.

The genes are TRBV28 and TRBJ1-2, with D perhaps TRBD1 (6 bases). Germline CDR1 reads MDHEN; CDR2 reads SYDVKM. V was clipped by 2 bases and J by 6 bases, with 13 bases between them. CDR3 length: 14 amino acids. CDR3 sequence: CASSLINRDHGYTF. The CDR3 DNA reads TGTGCCAGCAGTTTAATTAACAGGGATCATGGCTACACCTTC.

V gene TRBV6-5 combines with J gene TRBJ2-2, with 10 bases lining up with TRBD2. The CDR3 loop spans 14 amino acids. Germline CDR1 reads MNHEY; CDR2 reads SVGAGI. Unmatched junction bases numbered 4, after V lost 6 bases and J lost 6 bases. In DNA form, the CDR3 reads TGTGCCAGCAGAAGCGGGAGGGCCTCCGGGGAGCTGTTTTTT. Translated: CASRSGRASGELFF.

The V call is TRBV2, the J call TRBJ1-5; D possibly corresponds to TRBD1 (6 bases). V lost 1 base, J lost 3 bases, and 10 bases lay in between. CDR1 is SNHLY and CDR2 is FYNNEI in the germline V gene. This CDR3 is 15 amino acids long. Here the CDR3 reads CASSEGRTDNQPQHF. CDR3 bases: TGTGCCAGCAGTGAAGGTAGGACAGACAATCAGCCCCAGCATTTT.

This clone was found many times. The chain links TRBV6-6 to TRBJ1-1, with TRBD1 as a possible D gene (5 bases). Germline CDR1 and CDR2: MNHNY and SVGAGI (reference sequence). The CDR3 spans 16 residues. Deletions cut 0 bases from V and 5 bases from J, with 16 bases between. The chain's CDR3 is CASSYSLRQGDTEAFF. The CDR3 DNA follows: TGTGCCAGCAGTTACTCTCTGAGGCAGGGTGATACTGAAGCTTTCTTT.

The rearrangement uses TRBV28 and TRBJ1-2; 8 bases line up with TRBD1. Looked up from germline, CDR1 is MDHEN and CDR2 is SYDVKM. J lost 4 bases, V lost 5 bases, and 6 bases had no gene match. The CDR3 loop spans 14 amino acids. In DNA, the CDR3 is TGTGCCAGCAGTCCCTCGGACAGGGCCTATGGCTACACCTTC. This translates into CASSPSDRAYGYTF.

This rearrangement joins TRBV28 to TRBJ2-7; 7 nucleotides agree with TRBD1. This CDR3 has 13 residues. Unmatched junction bases numbered 8, after V lost 3 bases and J lost 9 bases. Germline-derived CDR1 and CDR2 are MDHEN and SYDVKM. The CDR3 reads CASSFRRGPGQYF. CDR3 nucleotides: TGTGCCAGCAGTTTCAGAAGGGGGCCCGGGCAGTACTTC.

J is TRBJ2-5 and V is TRBV7-2; D is undetermined. Looked up from germline, CDR1 is SGHTA and CDR2 is FQGNSA. V was trimmed by 4 bases and J by 4 bases, leaving 4 bases between them. This CDR3 contains 11 residues. CDR3 in amino acids: CASSSIETQYF. The CDR3 DNA follows: TGTGCCAGCAGCTCTATAGAGACCCAGTACTTC.

This clone has only one observation. The rearrangement uses TRBV6-1 and TRBJ1-4; tentative D call: TRBD1 (6 bases). Trimming took 2 bases from V and 0 from J, leaving 13 bases between them. Germline loops: CDR1 MNHNS, CDR2 SASEGT. This CDR3 is 17 amino acids long. The CDR3 loop reads CASSETFRTATNEKLFF. The DNA of the CDR3 is TGTGCCAGCAGTGAAACTTTTCGGACAGCAACTAATGAAAAACTGTTTTTT.

The chain carries TRBV18 and TRBJ1-5; tentatively, D is TRBD1 (5 bases). Germline loops: CDR1 KGHSH, CDR2 LQKENI. Deletions cut 2 bases from V and 12 bases from J, with 14 bases between. The CDR3 has 13 amino acids. The CDR3 sequence: CASSPNEMGHQHF. CDR3 nucleotide sequence: TGTGCCAGCTCACCAAATGAGATGGGGCACCAGCATTTT.

The CDR3 protein is CASSVDPSSYNEQFF. The CDR3 region has the DNA TGCGCCAGCAGCGTGGACCCGAGCTCCTACAATGAGCAGTTCTTC. This rearrangement joins TRBV5-1 to TRBJ2-1, with D unclear. Trimming took off 4 bases at V and 0 bases at J, with 11 bases between the two ends. The CDR3 runs to 15 residues. The germline V gene encodes CDR1 SGHRS and CDR2 YFSETQ.

The rearrangement joins TRBV5-1 to TRBJ1-1; TRBD1 aligns across 9 bases. This CDR3 comprises 19 residues. CDR1 SGHRS and CDR2 YFSETQ come from the germline V gene. The trim removed 0 bases at V and 1 base at J, leaving 13 bases unmatched. DNA for the CDR3: TGCGCCAGCAGCTTGGCGATTTTTGGACAGGGGAGTAAGAACACTGAAGCTTTCTTT. It yields the protein CASSLAIFGQGSKNTEAFF.

The J gene is TRBJ2-7, the V gene TRBV29-1; 11 nucleotides align to TRBD2. The CDR3 consists of 13 residues. After removal of 7 bases from V and 4 bases from J, the junction contained 6 bases not matched to a gene. Germline V lookup: CDR1 SQVTM, CDR2 ANQGSEA. The DNA for the CDR3 is TGCAGCGCTCTAGCGGGAGGAAGATACGAGCAGTACTTC. It translates to CSALAGGRYEQYF.